The rows below give T cell receptor beta chains drawn from one sample of a study of T-cell memory formation after mild COVID-19. TCRdb re-analysed the 5' RACE reads in MiXCR, keeping a single row per CDR3 protein. The data contain around 390,000 distinct CDR3 sequences, about 15% of them seen just once; the ten biggest clones take up about a fifth. Sequencing input: PBMCs or a T cell subset sorted from them (not recorded which). The receptor source for this set is a man aged 18 to 35 who had mild COVID-19 (a few samples of this study predate the infection). Cell type and time point are not known. Each CDR3 is given with its conserved first and last residue. Fields, in order: clone size, V gene, D gene, J gene, CDR3 protein, CDR3 DNA. The D gene is left open where the match is weak. Size values are once, few and many counts, or a class for expanded clones, and some rows have none.

clone size: .; V gene: TRBV21-1; D gene: .; J gene: TRBJ2-7; CDR3 protein: CASDQSSSYEQYF; CDR3 DNA: TGTGCCAGCGACCAGTCTAGCTCCTACGAGCAGTACTTC
clone size: .; V gene: TRBV9; D gene: TRBD2; J gene: TRBJ2-1; CDR3 protein: CASSASGGADEQFF; CDR3 DNA: TGTGCCAGCAGCGCTAGCGGGGGGGCAGATGAGCAGTTCTTC
clone size: .; V gene: TRBV4-1; D gene: .; J gene: TRBJ1-6; CDR3 protein: CASSQGATLGKNNSPLHF; CDR3 DNA: TGCGCCAGCAGCCAAGGGGCCACCCTTGGGAAGAATAATTCACCCCTCCACTTT
clone size: .; V gene: TRBV7-9; D gene: .; J gene: TRBJ2-5; CDR3 protein: CASSPLAWGGETQYF; CDR3 DNA: TGTGCCAGCAGCCCGCTGGCGTGGGGCGGAGAGACCCAGTACTTC
clone size: .; V gene: TRBV15; D gene: TRBD1; J gene: TRBJ2-1; CDR3 protein: CATSRVPQGQYEQFF; CDR3 DNA: TGTGCCACCAGCAGAGTACCCCAGGGACAGTATGAGCAGTTCTTC
clone size: few; V gene: TRBV9; D gene: .; J gene: TRBJ1-2; CDR3 protein: CASSVNRANYGYTF; CDR3 DNA: TGTGCCAGCAGCGTCAACAGGGCCAACTATGGCTACACCTTC
clone size: .; V gene: TRBV18; D gene: TRBD1; J gene: TRBJ2-4; CDR3 protein: CASSPSLTGHEGNIQYF; CDR3 DNA: TGTGCCAGCTCACCTTCATTGACAGGGCACGAGGGAAACATTCAGTACTTC
clone size: few; V gene: TRBV27; D gene: TRBD1; J gene: TRBJ2-2; CDR3 protein: CASSWDRGGELFF; CDR3 DNA: TGTGCCAGCAGTTGGGACAGGGGCGGGGAGCTGTTTTTT
clone size: .; V gene: TRBV20-1; D gene: .; J gene: TRBJ2-5; CDR3 protein: CSARAANQETQYF; CDR3 DNA: TGCAGTGCTAGGGCGGCCAATCAAGAGACCCAGTACTTC
clone size: many; V gene: TRBV7-2; D gene: .; J gene: TRBJ2-5; CDR3 protein: CASSFRTTSSWETQYF; CDR3 DNA: TGTGCCAGCAGCTTCCGAACGACTAGTAGTTGGGAGACCCAGTACTTC
clone size: few; V gene: TRBV24-1; D gene: .; J gene: TRBJ1-4; CDR3 protein: CATSDLPGEKLFF; CDR3 DNA: TGTGCCACCAGTGATTTGCCGGGGGAAAAACTGTTTTTT
clone size: .; V gene: TRBV4-3; D gene: TRBD1; J gene: TRBJ2-1; CDR3 protein: CASSQDWGQDNEQFF; CDR3 DNA: TGCGCCAGCAGCCAAGATTGGGGACAGGACAATGAGCAGTTCTTC
clone size: many; V gene: TRBV5-1; D gene: .; J gene: TRBJ1-5; CDR3 protein: CASSPGDSNQPQHF; CDR3 DNA: TGCGCCAGCAGCCCGGGTGATAGCAATCAGCCCCAGCATTTT
clone size: .; V gene: TRBV6-5; D gene: TRBD2; J gene: TRBJ2-1; CDR3 protein: CASSSAGGSMNEQFF; CDR3 DNA: TGTGCCAGCAGCTCGGCGGGGGGTTCTATGAATGAGCAGTTCTTC
clone size: .; V gene: TRBV5-1; D gene: .; J gene: TRBJ1-1; CDR3 protein: CASSLVSRGGTEAFF; CDR3 DNA: TGCGCCAGCAGCTTGGTGAGCAGGGGTGGCACTGAAGCTTTCTTT
clone size: few; V gene: TRBV28; D gene: TRBD1; J gene: TRBJ1-1; CDR3 protein: CASRLPRDSTEAFF; CDR3 DNA: TGTGCCAGCAGACTGCCCCGGGACAGCACTGAAGCTTTCTTT
clone size: .; V gene: TRBV7-2; D gene: TRBD2; J gene: TRBJ2-4; CDR3 protein: CASSLPSGGNIQYF; CDR3 DNA: TGTGCCAGCAGCCTTCCTAGCGGGGGAAACATTCAGTACTTC
clone size: .; V gene: TRBV7-9; D gene: .; J gene: TRBJ1-2; CDR3 protein: CASSFAIRGYTF; CDR3 DNA: TGTGCCAGCAGCTTTGCGATTCGCGGCTACACCTTC
clone size: .; V gene: TRBV7-9; D gene: TRBD1; J gene: TRBJ2-2; CDR3 protein: CASSWDRATGELFF; CDR3 DNA: TGTGCCAGCAGCTGGGACAGGGCAACCGGGGAGCTGTTTTTT
clone size: few; V gene: TRBV4-2; D gene: TRBD2; J gene: TRBJ2-3; CDR3 protein: CASSELAGTDTQYF; CDR3 DNA: TGTGCCAGCAGCGAACTAGCGGGCACAGATACGCAGTATTTT
clone size: many; V gene: TRBV5-1; D gene: TRBD1; J gene: TRBJ2-3; CDR3 protein: CASSLRTGSDTQYF; CDR3 DNA: TGCGCCAGCAGCTTGAGGACAGGGTCGGATACGCAGTATTTT
clone size: .; V gene: TRBV6-5; D gene: .; J gene: TRBJ2-2; CDR3 protein: CASSLGAGTGELFF; CDR3 DNA: TGTGCCAGCAGTTTGGGGGCCGGAACCGGGGAGCTGTTTTTT
clone size: .; V gene: TRBV6-5; D gene: TRBD2; J gene: TRBJ2-4; CDR3 protein: CASRQLAVNIQYF; CDR3 DNA: TGTGCCAGCAGGCAACTAGCGGTAAACATTCAGTACTTC
clone size: .; V gene: TRBV5-5; D gene: .; J gene: TRBJ1-5; CDR3 protein: CASSKRDISNQPQHF; CDR3 DNA: TGTGCCAGCAGCAAACGGGACATTAGCAATCAGCCCCAGCATTTT
clone size: few; V gene: TRBV7-3; D gene: TRBD2; J gene: TRBJ2-5; CDR3 protein: CASSLSSGGYDQYF; CDR3 DNA: TGTGCCAGCAGCTTATCTAGCGGGGGGTATGACCAGTACTTC
clone size: few; V gene: TRBV7-3; D gene: .; J gene: TRBJ2-2; CDR3 protein: CASSPALDGELFF; CDR3 DNA: TGTGCCAGCAGCCCCGCGCTTGACGGGGAGCTGTTTTTT
clone size: many; V gene: TRBV11-2; D gene: TRBD2; J gene: TRBJ2-1; CDR3 protein: CASSLGTSGGLYNEQFF; CDR3 DNA: TGTGCCAGCAGCTTAGGGACTAGCGGGGGCCTTTACAATGAGCAGTTCTTC
clone size: few; V gene: TRBV4-3; D gene: TRBD2; J gene: TRBJ2-1; CDR3 protein: CASSQDSGGTYNEQFF; CDR3 DNA: TGCGCCAGCAGCCAAGACTCGGGGGGAACCTACAATGAGCAGTTCTTC
clone size: many; V gene: TRBV7-2; D gene: TRBD1; J gene: TRBJ1-2; CDR3 protein: CASSSGQGYGYTF; CDR3 DNA: TGTGCCAGCAGCTCCGGACAGGGGTATGGCTACACCTTC
clone size: few; V gene: TRBV2; D gene: TRBD2; J gene: TRBJ2-5; CDR3 protein: CASTVSGGEETQYF; CDR3 DNA: TGTGCCAGTACCGTCAGCGGGGGGGAAGAGACCCAGTACTTC
clone size: few; V gene: TRBV7-9; D gene: TRBD1; J gene: TRBJ1-2; CDR3 protein: CASSLVYNRGNYGYTF; CDR3 DNA: TGTGCCAGCAGCTTAGTTTACAACAGGGGTAACTATGGCTACACCTTC
clone size: few; V gene: TRBV24-1; D gene: .; J gene: TRBJ2-3; CDR3 protein: CATSDSGYDTQYF; CDR3 DNA: TGTGCCACCAGTGACTCTGGGTATGATACGCAGTATTTT
clone size: few; V gene: TRBV29-1; D gene: .; J gene: TRBJ2-5; CDR3 protein: CSVGAPRETQYF; CDR3 DNA: TGCAGCGTTGGGGCCCCGCGGGAGACCCAGTACTTC
clone size: .; V gene: TRBV7-9; D gene: .; J gene: TRBJ2-7; CDR3 protein: CASSFPGSRLTGEQYF; CDR3 DNA: TGTGCCAGCAGCTTCCCAGGTTCGCGGCTAACGGGAGAGCAGTACTTC
clone size: few; V gene: TRBV9; D gene: .; J gene: TRBJ2-1; CDR3 protein: CASSVARTHNEQFF; CDR3 DNA: TGTGCCAGCAGCGTAGCGAGGACGCACAATGAGCAGTTCTTC
clone size: .; V gene: TRBV5-1; D gene: .; J gene: TRBJ2-2; CDR3 protein: CASSLEPIAGELFF; CDR3 DNA: TGCGCCAGCAGCTTGGAGCCGATCGCCGGGGAGCTGTTTTTT
clone size: few; V gene: TRBV5-1; D gene: .; J gene: TRBJ1-1; CDR3 protein: CASSDTGPETAFF; CDR3 DNA: TGCGCCAGCAGCGATACGGGGCCCGAAACGGCTTTCTTT
clone size: few; V gene: TRBV27; D gene: TRBD2; J gene: TRBJ2-3; CDR3 protein: CASRRSGTSATDTQYF; CDR3 DNA: TGTGCCAGCAGACGATCCGGGACTAGCGCCACAGATACGCAGTATTTT
clone size: few; V gene: TRBV5-5; D gene: .; J gene: TRBJ2-3; CDR3 protein: CASSSTRWGGLFTDTQYF; CDR3 DNA: TGTGCCAGCAGCTCCACCCGGTGGGGGGGGCTCTTCACAGATACGCAGTATTTT
clone size: .; V gene: TRBV7-9; D gene: .; J gene: TRBJ1-2; CDR3 protein: CASNRGGNYGYTF; CDR3 DNA: TGTGCCAGCAACCGGGGGGGGAACTATGGCTACACCTTC
clone size: .; V gene: TRBV7-2; D gene: .; J gene: TRBJ2-3; CDR3 protein: CASSLYVDTQYF; CDR3 DNA: TGTGCCAGCAGCTTATACGTGGATACGCAGTATTTT
clone size: few; V gene: TRBV11-2; D gene: .; J gene: TRBJ2-1; CDR3 protein: CASSLGTPVNSYNEQFF; CDR3 DNA: TGTGCCAGCAGCTTAGGCACACCAGTTAACTCCTACAATGAGCAGTTCTTC
clone size: few; V gene: TRBV15; D gene: .; J gene: TRBJ2-7; CDR3 protein: CATSIRITYEQYF; CDR3 DNA: TGTGCCACCAGCATCAGAATAACCTACGAGCAGTACTTC
clone size: .; V gene: TRBV20-1; D gene: .; J gene: TRBJ2-4; CDR3 protein: CSARLALAKNIQYF; CDR3 DNA: TGCAGTGCTAGACTAGCACTAGCCAAAAACATTCAGTACTTC
clone size: once; V gene: TRBV19; D gene: .; J gene: TRBJ1-1; CDR3 protein: CASSNLGGTHPEAFF; CDR3 DNA: TGTGCCAGTAGCAATCTGGGGGGCACTCACCCTGAAGCTTTCTTT
clone size: few; V gene: TRBV5-8; D gene: .; J gene: TRBJ2-5; CDR3 protein: CASSLVGTGETQYF; CDR3 DNA: TGTGCCAGCAGCTTGGTGGGGACTGGGGAGACCCAGTACTTC
clone size: many; V gene: TRBV7-2; D gene: .; J gene: TRBJ2-3; CDR3 protein: CASSAFTDTQYF; CDR3 DNA: TGTGCCAGCAGCGCCTTCACAGATACGCAGTATTTT
clone size: .; V gene: TRBV9; D gene: TRBD2; J gene: TRBJ2-1; CDR3 protein: CASSVASGGQQFF; CDR3 DNA: TGTGCCAGCAGCGTAGCTAGCGGGGGACAGCAGTTCTTC
clone size: .; V gene: TRBV19; D gene: .; J gene: TRBJ2-2; CDR3 protein: CASIPTANTGELFF; CDR3 DNA: TGTGCCAGTATTCCAACAGCGAACACCGGGGAGCTGTTTTTT
clone size: many; V gene: TRBV27; D gene: .; J gene: TRBJ2-1; CDR3 protein: CASSLLGGPYNEQFF; CDR3 DNA: TGTGCCAGCAGTTTATTAGGAGGCCCCTACAATGAGCAGTTCTTC
clone size: .; V gene: TRBV6-5; D gene: .; J gene: TRBJ2-5; CDR3 protein: CASKGGGETQYF; CDR3 DNA: TGTGCCAGTAAAGGGGGTGGGGAGACCCAGTACTTC
clone size: .; V gene: TRBV5-6; D gene: .; J gene: TRBJ2-3; CDR3 protein: CASSLVSAAADTQYF; CDR3 DNA: TGTGCCAGCAGCTTGGTCTCGGCGGCGGCAGATACGCAGTATTTT
clone size: .; V gene: TRBV6-1; D gene: .; J gene: TRBJ2-1; CDR3 protein: CASSSLTGDSYNEQFF; CDR3 DNA: TGTGCCAGCAGTTCCTTGACAGGAGATTCCTACAATGAGCAGTTCTTC
clone size: .; V gene: TRBV5-6; D gene: .; J gene: TRBJ1-6; CDR3 protein: CASSLEGSPLHF; CDR3 DNA: TGTGCCAGCAGCTTGGAAGGATCACCCCTCCACTTT
clone size: few; V gene: TRBV6-5; D gene: .; J gene: TRBJ2-3; CDR3 protein: CASSRTGSSTDTQYF; CDR3 DNA: TGTGCCAGCAGTAGGACTGGTTCTAGCACAGATACGCAGTATTTT